The present TCR beta chain was sequenced within a study of T cells after somatic rescue of genetic block. Germline CDR1 is SGHTA and CDR2 is FQGNSA. V lost 2 bases to trimming and J lost 7 bases; unmatched junction nucleotides: 7. The CDR3 has 15 amino acids. Profiled with immunoSEQ multiplex PCR; TCRdb holds only in-frame clones, not every one. This sample has over 95,000 clones; over 80% occur once, and the top ten carry more than 1.4%. The chain has TRBV7-2 and TRBJ1-5; 8 bases line up with TRBD1. This receptor was identified in a woman aged 18-35 years. Sequenced material: peripheral blood mononuclear cells (PBMCs). CDR3 DNA: TGTGCCAGCAGCTTATTACAGGGGGTGGGGCAGCCCCAGCATTTT. It yields the protein CASSLLQGVGQPQHF.